This note documents a single TCR beta chain sequence. CDR3 length: 16 residues. Losses at the gene ends were 0 bases for V and 4 bases for J; bases not matched to a gene: 6. Germline assignment: CDR1 LGHNA and CDR2 YSLEER. As the sequencing template, cDNA was produced by extracting RNA and reverse transcribing it. Libraries were prepared by immunoSEQ multiplex PCR; TCRdb keeps only in-frame clonotypes and omits some of them. In the table there are approximately 57,000 clones, 96% of which are singletons. The sample is drawn from a study of CD8+ T cells in alopecia areata. The chain recombines TRBV4-3 with TRBJ2-5; TRBD2 matches 9 bases. The TCR comes from a human donor with alopecia areata. The material was CD8+ T cells sorted from blood, obtained at week 0. In DNA, the CDR3 is TGCGCCAGCAGCCAAGATACGAATAGCGGGGGAGAGACCCAGTACTTC. This translates into CASSQDTNSGGETQYF.